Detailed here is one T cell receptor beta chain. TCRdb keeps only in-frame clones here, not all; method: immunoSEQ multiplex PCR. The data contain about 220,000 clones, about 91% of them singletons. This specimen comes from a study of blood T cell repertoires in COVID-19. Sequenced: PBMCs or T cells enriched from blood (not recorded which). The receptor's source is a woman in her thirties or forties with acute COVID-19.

CDR3 in amino acids: CASSPLGLAAYNEQFF. CDR3 DNA sequence: TGTGCCAGCAGCCCCCTGGGGCTAGCGGCCTACAATGAGCAGTTCTTC. The V call is TRBV7-9, the J call TRBJ2-1, with TRBD2 identical over 7 bases. With 5 bases clipped from V and 2 bases from J, the junction kept 9 bases outside the gene matches. This CDR3 region has 16 residues. Germline V lookup: CDR1 SEHNR, CDR2 FQNEAQ (reference sequence).